The T cell receptor beta chain described here comes from a study of T-cell reconstitution after alpha-beta-depleted transplantation in children (dated by TCRdb to the mid-2010s). As for the study more broadly: The study quantitatively tracked T-cell immune reconstitution after TCRalphabeta/CD19-depleted allogeneic hematopoietic cell transplantation in children using TCR repertoire profiling.

This clonotype was counted a few times. Its antigen target is currently unknown. Base qualities are missing; no much larger clone stands one base away. The CDR3 contains 19 residues, cysteine and phenylalanine counted. Only the CDR3 part of the read is kept: 57 bases, read in frame from the first base. CDR1 and CDR2, per the germline V gene, are MNHEY and SVGAGI. The junction carries 15 bases between V and J, which are trimmed by 0 bases and 0 bases respectively. The protocol used for the library was PCR. For sequencing, an Illumina HiSeq 2500 was employed. TCR libraries were prepared with molecular barcoding, using unique molecular identifiers to normalize TCRbeta repertoire quantification. In TCRdb, the public reads were trimmed at Q25 with fastp and aligned with MiXCR, with productive beta chains retained. Rows are unified per CDR3 protein, each entry keeping the most common DNA and genes. For this sample there are some 220,000 distinct CDR3 sequences; around 9.6% appear just once. Around 6% of the sample is in the top ten clones.

The chain uses TRBV6-5 and TRBJ1-6; TRBD1 could be the D gene, as 6 bases match. This TCR derives from a human donor who donated a stem cell graft to a child with acute lymphoblastic leukemia. This material consisted of PBMCs from the stem cell graft donor, taken from the stem cell graft. The CDR3 region has the sequence CASSYSGGPSGSYNSPLHF. The base sequence is TGTGCCAGCAGTTACTCGGGGGGCCCATCAGGCTCCTATAATTCACCCCTCCACTTT.